A selection of T cell receptor beta chains follows, all from one sample in a study of response to subunit inactivated influenza vaccine. TCRdb called the RT-PCR reads again in MiXCR, with one record for every CDR3 protein. The data hold hundreds of thousands of distinct CDR3 sequences, with around 13% observed a single time. Sequences were derived from PBMCs from blood, sampled 14 days before vaccination. Receptors originate from a man aged 45-65 years who received an inactivated influenza vaccine. Each CDR3 is given with its conserved first and last residue. D genes are given only for firm matches. Some rows have no size entry. The others give once, few or many, or a class for an expanded clone.

J gene,D gene,clone size,V gene,CDR3 protein,CDR3 DNA
TRBJ2-5,TRBD2,once,TRBV28,CASSLGLVRETQYF,TGTGCCAGCAGTTTGGGACTAGTAAGAGAGACCCAGTACTTC
TRBJ2-1,-,-,TRBV15,CATSRDSASLEQFF,TGTGCCACCAGCAGGGACAGTGCCTCGCTTGAGCAGTTCTTC
TRBJ2-5,TRBD1,-,TRBV9,CASSSWGQGARETQYF,TGTGCCAGCAGCTCATGGGGACAGGGGGCTCGGGAGACCCAGTACTTC
TRBJ1-2,-,many,TRBV12-3/TRBV12-4,CASSQGQGPNYGYTF,TGTGCCAGCAGTCAAGGCCAGGGTCCTAACTATGGCTACACCTTC
TRBJ1-1,-,few,TRBV29-1,CSVEVSGSSNTEAFF,TGCAGCGTTGAAGTCTCGGGGAGCTCAAACACTGAAGCTTTCTTT
TRBJ2-3,-,many,TRBV29-1,CSVHPRDSTDTQYF,TGCAGCGTCCACCCGCGGGACTCCACAGATACGCAGTATTTT
TRBJ2-7,TRBD2,-,TRBV12-3/TRBV12-4,CATSWEAGGHEQYF,TGTGCCACCTCTTGGGAAGCGGGAGGCCACGAGCAGTACTTC
TRBJ2-7,-,few,TRBV7-2,CASSVAVSTYEQYF,TGTGCCAGCAGCGTCGCAGTATCCACCTACGAGCAGTACTTC
TRBJ2-3,TRBD2,few,TRBV2,CATQPGTSGRGRTDTQYF,TGTGCCACCCAACCTGGGACTAGCGGGAGGGGGCGCACAGATACGCAGTATTTT
TRBJ2-5,-,-,TRBV20-1,CSAREWAGTAQETQYF,TGCAGTGCTAGAGAGTGGGCGGGGACAGCACAAGAGACCCAGTACTTC
TRBJ2-7,TRBD1,few,TRBV2,CASSTEGQGLYEQYF,TGTGCCAGCAGTACGGAGGGACAGGGTCTTTACGAGCAGTACTTC
TRBJ2-7,TRBD1,-,TRBV27,CASRGTGNEQYF,TGTGCCAGCAGGGGGACAGGGAACGAGCAGTACTTC
TRBJ2-3,TRBD2,-,TRBV5-1,CASSRGFSGSLSTDTQYF,TGCGCCAGCAGCCGCGGGTTTAGCGGGAGTTTGAGCACAGATACGCAGTATTTT
TRBJ2-3,TRBD2,few,TRBV28,CASRFARGGGTDTQYF,TGTGCCAGTCGCTTCGCTCGGGGGGGAGGCACAGATACGCAGTATTTT
TRBJ2-7,TRBD2,-,TRBV6-2/TRBV6-3,CASRLAGVSYEQYF,TGTGCCAGCAGACTAGCGGGGGTCTCCTACGAGCAGTACTTC
TRBJ1-5,TRBD1,many,TRBV20-1,CSARDSQGVGNGNQPQHF,TGCAGTGCTAGAGATAGCCAGGGGGTAGGAAATGGCAATCAGCCCCAGCATTTT
TRBJ2-7,-,-,TRBV28,CASSLLASGEQYF,TGTGCCAGCAGTTTACTAGCGTCTGGCGAGCAGTACTTC
TRBJ2-3,TRBD2,few,TRBV9,CASSVSLSGRGADTQYF,TGTGCCAGCAGCGTATCCCTTAGCGGGAGAGGGGCAGATACGCAGTATTTT
TRBJ2-1,-,-,TRBV5-5,CASSLARGSPTEQFF,TGTGCCAGCAGCTTGGCCCGGGGTTCGCCGACTGAGCAGTTCTTC
TRBJ2-7,-,once,TRBV6-1,CASSPLQVSYEQYF,TGTGCCAGCAGCCCCCTGCAGGTCTCCTACGAGCAGTACTTC